This T cell receptor (beta chain) is drawn from a study of OX40 agonist ivuxolimab in advanced cancers. Across the whole study: Previous treatment with anti-PD-1, anti-PD-L1 or anti-CTLA-4 therapy was allowed; about 44% had received some. Three patients, one with hepatocellular carcinoma and two with cutaneous melanoma, responded partially.

V gave up 4 bases and J gave up 2 bases, with 18 bases separating them. Germline values: CDR1 SNHLY, CDR2 FYNNEI. The CDR3 is 16 residues long. Assay: immunoSEQ multiplex PCR; the TCRdb copy retains only in-frame clones and omits some. The sample shows over 50,000 clones, approximately 86% of them seen only once. The sample consisted of CD4+ or CD8+ T cells sorted from blood, taken in a trial of the OX40 agonist ivuxolimab. This chain uses TRBV2 with TRBJ2-7; D is ambiguous. The clonotype originates from an adult with an advanced solid tumor such as melanoma, head and neck, liver or kidney cancer. The CDR3 reads CASSVSVPELAYEQYF. The CDR3, as DNA: TGTGCCAGCAGTGTTTCGGTCCCCGAGCTTGCCTACGAGCAGTACTTC.